Listed below are T cell receptor beta chains from one sample, sequenced in a study of lymphopenia after photon versus proton radiotherapy. Repertoires were generated with immunoSEQ multiplex PCR, while TCRdb's copy carries only in-frame clones and drops some. The data contain about 70,000 clones, 80% to 95% of them singletons. Sequenced material: peripheral blood, taken from a patient treated with photon-based radiotherapy. All receptors come from a woman aged 40-49 years with cholangiocarcinoma. Both conserved end residues are part of each CDR3. The D gene is left open where the match is weak. A clone size is listed for some rows: how often the clone was seen (once, few, many), or a class if it is expanded.

.	TRBJ2-7	TRBV30	.	CAWRGEGYEQYF	TGTGCCTGGAGGGGCGAAGGCTACGAGCAGTACTTC
.	TRBJ1-1	TRBV15	once	CATSSFGTVNTEAFF	TGTGCCACCAGCAGTTTCGGGACGGTGAACACTGAAGCTTTCTTT
TRBD1	TRBJ2-7	TRBV4-3	once	CASSQVSNRGRQYF	TGCGCCAGCAGCCAAGTGTCCAACAGGGGAAGGCAGTACTTC
.	TRBJ1-1	TRBV18	.	CASSPRGDTEAFF	TGTGCCAGCTCACCCCGGGGAGATACTGAAGCTTTCTTT
.	TRBJ2-1	TRBV28	.	CASWGIWFF	TGTGCCAGCTGGGGGATATGGTTCTTC
.	TRBJ1-1	TRBV29-1	.	CSVVIARKEAFF	TGCAGCGTTGTAATCGCCCGCAAAGAAGCTTTCTTT
TRBD2	TRBJ2-5	TRBV27	.	CASSLAGVERTQYF	TGTGCCAGCAGTTTAGCGGGAGTGGAAAGGACCCAGTACTTC
TRBD1	TRBJ2-2	TRBV10-2	.	CASSAETGVTGELFF	TGCGCCAGCAGTGCCGAGACAGGGGTAACCGGGGAGCTGTTTTTT
TRBD2	TRBJ2-1	TRBV5-1	.	CASSLGGLRDRSGGTSYNEQFF	TGCGCCAGCAGCTTGGGTGGATTGCGCGACAGGAGCGGGGGAACCTCCTACAATGAGCAGTTCTTC
TRBD2	TRBJ2-3	TRBV5-1	.	CASSLGLAGGTDTQYF	TGCGCCAGCAGCTTGGGTCTAGCGGGGGGAACAGATACGCAGTATTTT
TRBD2	TRBJ2-3	TRBV10-1	.	CASSDGSGGALRDTQYF	TGCGCCAGCAGTGATGGAAGCGGGGGGGCTCTTAGAGATACGCAGTATTTT
.	TRBJ1-1	TRBV7-3	.	CASRPFGTSTEAFF	TGTGCCAGCAGACCCTTCGGGACTTCCACTGAAGCTTTCTTT
TRBD1	TRBJ2-5	TRBV4-2	.	CASSGTEQETQYF	TGTGCCAGCAGCGGGACAGAGCAAGAGACCCAGTACTTC
.	TRBJ2-7	TRBV28	.	CASSFPRGLRNEQYF	TGTGCCAGCAGTTTCCCGCGGGGGCTAAGGAACGAGCAGTACTTC
TRBD2	TRBJ2-3	TRBV4-2	.	CASSPQDWTSGRAGPSDTQYF	TGTGCCAGCAGCCCTCAAGATTGGACTAGCGGGAGGGCAGGTCCGTCAGATACGCAGTATTTT
.	TRBJ2-6	TRBV15	.	CATSREEISGANVLTF	TGTGCCACCAGCAGAGAGGAGATCTCTGGGGCCAACGTCCTGACTTTC
TRBD1	TRBJ1-1	TRBV7-8	.	CASSLRQGGEAFF	TGTGCCAGCAGCCTAAGACAGGGGGGTGAAGCTTTCTTT
.	TRBJ1-2	TRBV28	.	CASSSTDPYGYTF	TGTGCCAGCAGTTCGACAGACCCTTATGGCTACACCTTC
TRBD1	TRBJ1-5	TRBV28	few	CASRKVDRVYSNQPQHF	TGTGCCAGCCGGAAAGTGGACAGGGTCTATAGCAATCAGCCCCAGCATTTT
.	TRBJ1-1	TRBV7-3	.	CASSLTRAPWGEAFF	TGTGCCAGCAGCTTAACTCGGGCCCCCTGGGGTGAAGCTTTCTTT
TRBD2	TRBJ2-1	TRBV2	.	CASSEQGLAIHEQFF	TGTGCCAGCAGTGAACAGGGACTAGCTATCCATGAGCAGTTCTTC
.	TRBJ2-1	TRBV19	.	CASSMGIVGTANEQFF	TGTGCCAGTAGTATGGGAATTGTGGGAACAGCCAATGAGCAGTTCTTC
.	TRBJ1-6	TRBV5-8	.	CASSLDQYNSPLHF	TGTGCCAGCAGCTTGGACCAGTATAATTCACCCCTCCACTTT
TRBD1	TRBJ1-4	TRBV5-8	few	CASSSGQGSEKLFF	TGTGCCAGCAGCTCGGGACAGGGAAGTGAAAAACTGTTTTTT
.	TRBJ2-5	TRBV9	.	CASSVGGTQYF	TGTGCCAGCAGCGTAGGCGGGACCCAGTACTTC
TRBD1	TRBJ2-2	TRBV10-1	.	CASAGTANTGELFF	TGCGCCAGCGCCGGGACAGCGAACACCGGGGAGCTGTTTTTT
.	TRBJ2-1	TRBV6-1	.	CASSGQGTASLNNEQFF	TGTGCCAGCAGTGGCCAGGGAACAGCGTCTTTAAACAATGAGCAGTTCTTC
.	TRBJ1-4	TRBV2	.	CASIPERGPIQKLFF	TGTGCCAGCATTCCCGAGAGGGGCCCAATCCAAAAACTGTTTTTT
.	TRBJ2-1	TRBV19	.	CASRRDTYNEQFF	TGTGCCAGTAGGAGGGACACTTACAATGAGCAGTTCTTC
.	TRBJ2-7	TRBV5-4	.	CASSLPGTHEQYF	TGTGCCAGCAGCTTACCCGGGACCCACGAGCAGTACTTC
.	TRBJ2-3	TRBV28	.	CASRIRRWNFADTQYF	TGTGCCAGCAGGATCAGGCGGTGGAATTTCGCAGATACGCAGTATTTT
TRBD2	TRBJ2-5	TRBV27	.	CASSPLAGGQETQYF	TGTGCCAGCAGTCCATTAGCGGGGGGCCAAGAGACCCAGTACTTC
TRBD1	TRBJ1-4	TRBV11-2	once	CASAHEGGALSNEKLFF	TGTGCCAGCGCCCATGAAGGGGGCGCTTTGAGTAATGAAAAACTGTTTTTT
.	TRBJ2-1	TRBV7-2	.	CASSFPRAGYNEQFF	TGTGCCAGCAGCTTTCCACGAGCGGGCTACAATGAGCAGTTCTTC
.	TRBJ1-2	TRBV7-2	.	CASSLSHNRGPYGYTF	TGTGCCAGCAGCTTATCCCATAATCGGGGGCCATATGGCTACACCTTC
.	TRBJ2-2	TRBV18	.	CASSPLGPNTGELFF	TGTGCCAGCTCACCATTGGGACCTAACACCGGGGAGCTGTTTTTT
TRBD1	TRBJ1-2	TRBV7-2	.	CASSLAPGGINYGYTF	TGTGCCAGCAGCTTAGCTCCAGGGGGCATAAACTATGGCTACACCTTC
.	TRBJ2-2	TRBV2	.	CASSYRDPLTGELFF	TGTGCCAGCAGTTACAGGGACCCGTTGACCGGGGAGCTGTTTTTT
.	TRBJ2-1	TRBV5-5	once	CASSQSPVGYEQFF	TGTGCCAGCAGCCAATCTCCGGTCGGCTATGAGCAGTTCTTC
TRBD1	TRBJ2-4	TRBV9	.	CASSPGPEAVGGTGENIQYF	TGTGCCAGCAGCCCCGGCCCCGAGGCCGTCGGGGGGACAGGGGAAAACATTCAGTACTTC
TRBD2	TRBJ2-2	TRBV6-1	.	CASSRTSGGTGELFF	TGTGCCAGCAGTAGGACTAGCGGGGGCACCGGGGAGCTGTTTTTT
.	TRBJ1-1	TRBV6-4	.	CARNPVPGDGEAFF	TGTGCCCGCAACCCCGTTCCGGGGGACGGTGAAGCTTTCTTT
.	TRBJ1-2	TRBV2	few	CASRPGTYGYTF	TGTGCCAGCAGGCCCGGGACATATGGCTACACCTTC
TRBD1	TRBJ1-1	TRBV29-1	.	CSVEVAQGEWYTEAFF	TGCAGCGTTGAAGTAGCGCAGGGGGAGTGGTACACTGAAGCTTTCTTT
TRBD1	TRBJ2-1	TRBV11-2	.	CASSPRVTGPGNEQFF	TGTGCCAGCAGCCCCAGGGTGACAGGGCCGGGAAATGAGCAGTTCTTC
TRBD2	TRBJ2-2	TRBV4-1	few	CASSQRLAGETGELFF	TGCGCCAGCAGCCAAAGGCTAGCGGGGGAGACCGGGGAGCTGTTTTTT
TRBD2	TRBJ2-7	TRBV4-3	.	CASSQLLAASYEQYF	TGCGCCAGCAGCCAACTACTAGCGGCCTCCTACGAGCAGTACTTC
.	TRBJ1-2	TRBV4-1	once	CASSPRGDWGYTF	TGCGCCAGCAGCCCCCGGGGGGATTGGGGCTACACCTTC
.	TRBJ1-4	TRBV30	.	CAWTPPGGDEKLFF	TGTGCCTGGACCCCCCCCGGGGGAGACGAAAAACTGTTTTTT
.	TRBJ2-7	TRBV27	.	CASRAGVEQYF	TGTGCCAGCAGGGCTGGTGTCGAGCAGTACTTC
.	TRBJ1-3	TRBV7-3	.	CASSSAGSGNTIYF	TGTGCCAGCAGCTCCGCGGGCTCTGGAAACACCATATATTTT
TRBD1	TRBJ1-1	TRBV20-1	once	CSAQGGTEAFF	TGCAGTGCGCAGGGGGGGACTGAAGCTTTCTTT
TRBD1	TRBJ1-2	TRBV27	once	CASSFRQGRHLNYGYTF	TGTGCCAGCAGTTTCAGACAGGGGCGCCACCTTAACTATGGCTACACCTTC
.	TRBJ1-1	TRBV4-2	once	CAAGPTNTEAFF	TGTGCAGCCGGACCGACGAACACTGAAGCTTTCTTT
.	TRBJ1-2	TRBV5-5	.	CASSLATDNYGYTF	TGTGCCAGCAGCTTGGCCACGGACAACTATGGCTACACCTTC